This T cell receptor beta chain was retrieved from a study of memory CD8 T cells in hepatitis C reinfection. Here immunoSEQ multiplex PCR was the method, and the copy in TCRdb shows in-frame clones only, minus some. This sample has tens of thousands of clones, with 88% found just once. The time point is: peak reinfection, 3 to 8 weeks after reinfection detection. The sorted cells went straight to TCR sequencing with no prior in vitro expansion. This clone was observed a single time. This CDR3 region has 16 residues. The germline CDR1 and CDR2 sequences are SGDLS and YYNGEE. J lost 5 bases, V lost 0 bases, and 7 bases had no gene match.

The receptor comes from a man younger than 35 with hepatitis C virus infection. Input material: naive CD8+ T cells sorted from blood. The chain carries TRBV9 and TRBJ2-5, with TRBD2 matching over 10 bases. The CDR3 DNA is TGTGCCAGCAGCGTAGGAAGCGGGAGGGCCGGTGAGACCCAGTACTTC. This encodes CASSVGSGRAGETQYF.